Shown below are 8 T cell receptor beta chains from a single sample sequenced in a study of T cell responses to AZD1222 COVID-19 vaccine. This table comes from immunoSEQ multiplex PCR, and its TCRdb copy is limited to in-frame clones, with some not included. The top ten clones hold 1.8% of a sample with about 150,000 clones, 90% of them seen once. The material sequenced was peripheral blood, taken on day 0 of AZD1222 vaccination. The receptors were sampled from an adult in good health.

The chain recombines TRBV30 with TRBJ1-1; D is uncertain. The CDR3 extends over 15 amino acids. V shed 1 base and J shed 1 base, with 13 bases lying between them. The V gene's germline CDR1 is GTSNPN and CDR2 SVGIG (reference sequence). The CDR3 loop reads CAWSGPFRGNTEAFF. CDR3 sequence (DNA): TGTGCCTGGAGTGGGCCATTCAGAGGGAACACTGAAGCTTTCTTT. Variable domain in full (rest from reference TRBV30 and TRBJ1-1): SQTIHQWPATLVQPVGSPLSLECTVEGTSNPNLYWYRQAAGRGLQLLFYSVGIGQISSEVPQNLSASRPQDRQFILSSKKLLLSDSGFYLCAWSGPFRGNTEAFFGQGTRLTVV.

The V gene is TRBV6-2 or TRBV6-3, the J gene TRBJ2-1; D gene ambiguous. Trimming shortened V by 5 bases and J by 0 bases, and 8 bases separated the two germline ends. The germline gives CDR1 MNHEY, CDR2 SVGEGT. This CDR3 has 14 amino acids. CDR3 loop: CASSGGHSYNEQFF. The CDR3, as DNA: TGTGCCAGCAGTGGTGGGCACTCCTACAATGAGCAGTTCTTC.

The CDR3 DNA is TGTGCCAGCAGCCGCACCCGGGCCCTATCATTTTGGGAGCAGTACTTC. This translates into CASSRTRALSFWEQYF. This rearrangement joins TRBV3-1 (or the pseudogene TRBV3-2) to TRBJ2-7, with no clear D. V gave up 4 bases and J gave up 7 bases, with 23 bases separating them. The germline V gene encodes CDR1 LGHDT and CDR2 YNNKEL (reference sequence). This CDR3 is 16 amino acids long.

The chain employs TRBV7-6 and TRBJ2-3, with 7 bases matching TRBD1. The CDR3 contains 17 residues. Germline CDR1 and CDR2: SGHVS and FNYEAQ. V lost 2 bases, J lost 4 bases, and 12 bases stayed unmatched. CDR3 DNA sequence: TGTGCCAGCAGCTTATCTTTACAGGGGTCAGGATCAGATACGCAGTATTTT. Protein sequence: CASSLSLQGSGSDTQYF.

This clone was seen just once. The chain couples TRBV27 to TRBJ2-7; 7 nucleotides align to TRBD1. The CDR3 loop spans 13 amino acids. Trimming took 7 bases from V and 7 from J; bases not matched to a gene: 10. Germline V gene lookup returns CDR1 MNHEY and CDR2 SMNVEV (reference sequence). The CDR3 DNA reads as TGTGCCAGCATCGGACAGGATCGAAAAGAGCAGTACTTC. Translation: CASIGQDRKEQYF.

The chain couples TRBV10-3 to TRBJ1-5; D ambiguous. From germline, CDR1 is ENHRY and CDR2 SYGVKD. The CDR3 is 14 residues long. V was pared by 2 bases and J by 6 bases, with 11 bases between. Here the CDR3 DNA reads TGTGCCATCAGTGAGCTGGAGGCAATTCAGCCCCAGCATTTT. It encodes CAISELEAIQPQHF.

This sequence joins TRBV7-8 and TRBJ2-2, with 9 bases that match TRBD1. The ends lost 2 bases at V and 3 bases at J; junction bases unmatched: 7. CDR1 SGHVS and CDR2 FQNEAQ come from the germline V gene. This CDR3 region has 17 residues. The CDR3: CASSLIGWTGDTGELFF. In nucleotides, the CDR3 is TGTGCCAGCAGCTTAATTGGGTGGACAGGGGACACCGGGGAGCTGTTTTTT.

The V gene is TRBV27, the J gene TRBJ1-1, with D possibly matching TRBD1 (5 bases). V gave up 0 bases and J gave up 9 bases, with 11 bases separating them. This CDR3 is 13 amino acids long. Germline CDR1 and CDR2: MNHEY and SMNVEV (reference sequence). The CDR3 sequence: CASSLSTVTQAFF. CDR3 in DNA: TGTGCCAGCAGTTTATCGACAGTTACTCAAGCTTTCTTT.